The 2 T cell receptor beta chains reported below all come from one sample, sequenced in a study of shared clonotypes between healthy human individuals. The repertoire was sequenced with immunoSEQ multiplex PCR; TCRdb's copy has only in-frame clones and lacks some. Here the sample spans about 2.4 million clones, approximately 94% being singletons. The sample comprised naive CD4+ T cells from PBMCs. Subset noted: CD45RA+ positively selected. The origin of the receptors is a man between 18 and 29 years old in good health. Some clones in this sample may be carry-over from other donors' samples.

This chain joins TRBV10-3 and TRBJ2-7; D assignment may be TRBD1 or TRBD2 (6 bases each). Germline CDR1 reads ENHRY; CDR2 reads SYGVKD. V shed 10 bases and J shed 2 bases, with 18 bases lying between them. This CDR3 region has 14 residues. DNA for the CDR3: TGTGCCACTAGGGGGACCGGGACTCCCTACGAGCAGTACTTC. It translates to CATRGTGTPYEQYF.

The V and J genes are TRBV5-1 and TRBJ2-7, with D possibly being TRBD2 (5 bases). The CDR3 has 13 amino acids. Germline V lookup: CDR1 SGHRS, CDR2 YFSETQ. V dropped 4 bases and J dropped 5 bases, with 13 bases sitting between them. In nucleotides, the CDR3 is TGCGCCAGCAGCCCGGACTCTCCCCACGAGCAGTACTTC. Its translation: CASSPDSPHEQYF.